The subject of this entry is one T cell receptor beta chain. Its target antigen remains unknown. It has no much larger one-base neighbor in the sample; base qualities were not kept. This record comes from a study of blood T cell repertoires in COVID-19 (dated by TCRdb to between 2020 and 2021). For context, the study as a whole: Samples from collaborators originated in the United States, Italy and Spain and spanned both the acute and convalescent phases of COVID-19. The samples were drawn from two sources: the first 160 participants of the ongoing ImmuneRACE study, and 1,000 to 1,500 subjects contributed by 6 global collaborators. The prospective study material was composed of cDNA or gDNA derived from T cells, B-cell-depleted T cells, or PBMCs. Nearly every sample came with metadata listing a de-identified subject ID, COVID-19 status, age in years and sex. Where HLA class I and class II types were available, the types were taken from metadata supplied by the sample provider, not from assay-based typing. A freely available public database, intended as a resource for researchers studying the immune response to SARS-CoV-2, is where the repertoires were released. Subjects who had been exposed to COVID-19, were actively infected with it, or had recovered from it provided the deeply sampled blood TCRbeta repertoires that made up the dataset. The study at large found these results: Clinical and demographic metadata were provided uncurated, with the amount varying by source and participant.

The germline V gene provides CDR1 MGHRA and CDR2 YSYEKL. The junction shows trimming of 0 bases on V and 2 bases on J, and the gene matches do not reach 16 bases of it. Counted from cysteine to phenylalanine, this CDR3 has 20 amino acids. Only the CDR3 part of the read is kept: 60 bases, read in frame from the first base. TCRbeta CDR3 regions were amplified from genomic DNA using the immunoSEQ Assay, a bias-controlled multiplex PCR. As for how the authors treated the data: Within the assay, amplification of reference gene primers was used to estimate how many nucleated cells each sample contained. To quantify the absolute abundance of each unique TCRbeta CDR3 rearrangement, sequence reads were collapsed and filtered. For each sample, productive Simpson clonality was calculated by taking the square root of Simpson's diversity index across productive rearrangements. In its TCRdb copy, this immuneACCESS table keeps in-frame sequences only and misses some clones. Where compared with another copy, unresolved V genes explain less than half of these, and the others have no known cause. The DNA was the basis for D and trimming; V, J and clone size are from that table. A total of 280,000 or so clones appear in this sample, about 90% of them only once. Jointly, the top ten make up about 1.9% of the sample.

A second Seattle source provided samples from volunteer blood donors who had recovered from COVID-19. Collaborating institutions collected whole blood in K2EDTA tubes following their own protocols. Collaborator samples were shipped for TCRbeta analysis as frozen whole blood, isolated PBMCs, or DNA extracted from either sample type. The sequencing sample was made of peripheral blood. This TCR was sampled from a woman younger than 45 who had recovered from COVID-19. The chain is assembled from TRBV4-1 and TRBJ2-3, and TRBD2 matches 8 of the central bases. The CDR3 protein: CASSQDPSESRGVLTDTQYF. The DNA sequence follows: TGCGCCAGCAGCCAAGACCCCAGTGAATCGCGGGGGGTCCTCACAGATACGCAGTATTTT.